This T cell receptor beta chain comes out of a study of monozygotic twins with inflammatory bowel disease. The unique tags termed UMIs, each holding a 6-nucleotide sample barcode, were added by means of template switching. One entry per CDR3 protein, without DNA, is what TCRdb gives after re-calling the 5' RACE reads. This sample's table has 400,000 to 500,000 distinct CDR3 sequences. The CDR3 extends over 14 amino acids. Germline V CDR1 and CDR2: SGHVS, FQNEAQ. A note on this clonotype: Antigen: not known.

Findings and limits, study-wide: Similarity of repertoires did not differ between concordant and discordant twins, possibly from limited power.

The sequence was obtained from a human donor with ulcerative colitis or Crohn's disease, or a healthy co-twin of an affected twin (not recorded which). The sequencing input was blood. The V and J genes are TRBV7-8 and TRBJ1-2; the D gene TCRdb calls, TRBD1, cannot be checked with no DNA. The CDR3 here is CASSRQSLGYGYTF.